This T cell receptor (beta chain) emerged from a study of blood T cell repertoires in COVID-19. This CDR3 has 16 amino acids. Between the trimmed V and J ends, which lost 4 bases and 2 bases, there was a span of 16 bases. The germline V gene encodes CDR1 SGHKS and CDR2 YYEKEE (reference sequence). The count of this clone is one. Clones were sequenced by immunoSEQ multiplex PCR, and TCRdb holds only the in-frame ones, with some missing. Altogether approximately 130,000 clones are present, roughly 85% being singletons, with the ten largest covering more than 3.5%. This chain joins TRBV5-5 and TRBJ1-5; tentatively, D is TRBD1 (6 bases). The sample consisted of peripheral blood. This receptor was identified in a human donor in a cohort sampled during active COVID-19. Here the CDR3 reads CASSTQGVGGNQPQHF. For the CDR3, the DNA is TGTGCCAGCAGCACACAGGGTGTGGGAGGCAATCAGCCCCAGCATTTT.